These T cell receptor beta chains were read from a single sample in a study of blood T cell repertoires in COVID-19. TCRdb keeps only in-frame clones here, not all; method: immunoSEQ multiplex PCR. The sample includes 100,000 to 150,000 clones, approximately 80% seen only once; the top ten take 25%. Sequencing input: peripheral blood. These receptor sequences come from a human donor in a cohort sampled during active COVID-19. The CDR3 runs from the conserved cysteine through the conserved F or W. The D gene is left open where the match is weak. Clone size appears in some rows only: once, few, many, or a class for an expanded clone.

d_call | clone_size | j_call | v_call | cdr3_nt | cdr3_aa
NA | NA | TRBJ1-3 | TRBV3-1/TRBV3-2 | TGTGCCAGCAGCCTTGGGGAGGCTGGAAACACCATATATTTT | CASSLGEAGNTIYF
NA | NA | TRBJ2-1 | TRBV5-8 | TGTGCCAGCAGCAGGGGATTAGTAGCCATTGAGCAGTTCTTC | CASSRGLVAIEQFF
TRBD2 | NA | TRBJ2-4 | TRBV7-9 | TGTGCCAGCAGCTCCGACCCTGGACTAGCGGGAAGGTACATTCAGTACTTC | CASSSDPGLAGRYIQYF
TRBD1 | NA | TRBJ2-5 | TRBV5-1 | TGCGCCAGCAGCTTGGCATTACAGGGGGCAGAGGAGACCCAGTACTTC | CASSLALQGAEETQYF
TRBD1 | NA | TRBJ2-1 | TRBV11-3 | TGTGCCAGCAGCTTAGGATCAGGGACAGGGGTGGATGAGCAGTTCTTC | CASSLGSGTGVDEQFF
TRBD2 | few | TRBJ2-3 | TRBV6-2/TRBV6-3 | TGTGCCAGCAGTTACCTAGCGGGGGGACCAAAGGATACGCAGTATTTT | CASSYLAGGPKDTQYF
NA | many | TRBJ1-1 | TRBV7-3 | TGTGCCAGCAGCATTACAGGGTCGGCTGAAGCTTTCTTT | CASSITGSAEAFF
TRBD2 | NA | TRBJ2-1 | TRBV10-3 | TGTGCCATCAGGGGGACGTCGGGACTAGCGGGAGTGGAGTTCTTC | CAIRGTSGLAGVEFF
NA | NA | TRBJ1-5 | TRBV19 | TGTGCCAGTAGGGCCGGGACACTTAATCAGCCCCAGCATTTT | CASRAGTLNQPQHF
TRBD2 | NA | TRBJ2-2 | TRBV19 | TGTGCCAGTAGGGGAGGGGCCGCGAACACCGGGGAGCTGTTTTTT | CASRGGAANTGELFF
TRBD2 | NA | TRBJ2-3 | TRBV4-3 | TGCGCCAGCAGCCATGACGGTGCGGGGGGTAGCACAGATACGCAGTATTTT | CASSHDGAGGSTDTQYF
NA | once | TRBJ2-1 | TRBV7-8 | TGTGCCAGCAGCCTCGCCGGTTGGTCCCCCACGGGCAATGAGCAGTTCTTC | CASSLAGWSPTGNEQFF
TRBD1 | NA | TRBJ2-7 | TRBV30 | TGTGCCTGTCTCGCCAACAGGGGATCTGTTTACGAGCAGTACTTC | CACLANRGSVYEQYF
NA | once | TRBJ2-7 | TRBV10-3 | TGTGCCATCAGTGTTGGCCAGGAAAACTCCTACGAGCAGTACTTC | CAISVGQENSYEQYF
NA | NA | TRBJ1-5 | TRBV5-6 | TGTGCCAGCAGCTTTTCAGGGGGCAATCAGCCCCAGCATTTT | CASSFSGGNQPQHF
TRBD1 | NA | TRBJ1-1 | TRBV30 | TGTGCCTGGAGTCCGGACAGGGGCGCTGAAGCTTTCTTT | CAWSPDRGAEAFF
NA | NA | TRBJ1-2 | TRBV28 | TGTGCCAGCAGTAGTGGCGGGAACTATGGCTACACCTTC | CASSSGGNYGYTF
NA | NA | TRBJ1-1 | TRBV3-1/TRBV3-2 | TGTGCCAGCAGCCCCTACCCGGCGGCCAATACTGAAGCTTTCTTT | CASSPYPAANTEAFF
TRBD2 | NA | TRBJ2-1 | TRBV2 | TGTGCCAGCAGGGCTAGCGGGGGTGAGCAGTTCTTC | CASRASGGEQFF
TRBD1 | NA | TRBJ2-7 | TRBV11-2 | TGTGCCAGCAGCCCCATGACCGGGACAGCACCCTACGAGCAGTACTTC | CASSPMTGTAPYEQYF
TRBD2 | NA | TRBJ2-2 | TRBV11-2 | TGTGCCAGCAGCTTTAGGGGACTAGTGAACACCGGGGAGCTGTTTTTT | CASSFRGLVNTGELFF
NA | NA | TRBJ2-4 | TRBV7-8 | TGTGCCAGCAGCTTAGGGGACTTCCGGCAAAACATTCAGTACTTC | CASSLGDFRQNIQYF
NA | NA | TRBJ1-5 | TRBV24-1 | TGTGCCACCAGTGATCCCACAAGCAATCAGCCCCAGCATTTT | CATSDPTSNQPQHF
TRBD2 | few | TRBJ2-1 | TRBV27 | TGTGCCAGCAGTTCAATCAGGACTAGCGGGACCCTAAACAATGAGCAGTTCTTC | CASSSIRTSGTLNNEQFF
TRBD2 | NA | TRBJ2-1 | TRBV19 | TGTGCCAGTAGTACGGGGGGAATGCAGTTCTTC | CASSTGGMQFF
NA | NA | TRBJ1-2 | TRBV6-5 | TGTGCCAGCAGTTCCCCAACCAGAAACTATGGCTACACCTTC | CASSSPTRNYGYTF
NA | NA | TRBJ2-7 | TRBV15 | TGTGCCACCAGCAGAGATCGGCTAGTCTACGAGCAGTACTTC | CATSRDRLVYEQYF
TRBD1 | NA | TRBJ2-3 | TRBV28 | TGTGCCAGCACTCAACCGGGACAGGGGGACACAGATACGCAGTATTTT | CASTQPGQGDTDTQYF
TRBD2 | NA | TRBJ2-5 | TRBV29-1 | TGCAGCGTTGGCGTCGGGAGGGCCCAAGAGACCCAGTACTTC | CSVGVGRAQETQYF
TRBD2 | NA | TRBJ2-1 | TRBV9 | TGTGCCAGCAGGTCTAGCGGGGGAGGAGAGCAGTTCTTC | CASRSSGGGEQFF
TRBD1 | NA | TRBJ2-2 | TRBV11-2 | TGTGCCAGCAGACAACCGGGACAGGGGTCCGGGGAGCTGTTTTTT | CASRQPGQGSGELFF
NA | NA | TRBJ1-5 | TRBV24-1 | TGTGCCGCTTCCACAACAGGGTCGTATCAGCCCCAGCATTTT | CAASTTGSYQPQHF
TRBD1 | NA | TRBJ1-1 | TRBV11-2 | TGTGCCAGCAGCTTCCGCACCGGGACAGGGGGGACTGAAGCTTTCTTT | CASSFRTGTGGTEAFF
TRBD2 | NA | TRBJ2-1 | TRBV7-8 | TGTGCCAGCAGCTGGAGGGCTAGCGGGAGGGCCGCCAATGAGCAGTTCTTC | CASSWRASGRAANEQFF
NA | once | TRBJ1-2 | TRBV11-2 | TGTGCCAGCAGCATCGACAGAGACTATGGCTACACCTTC | CASSIDRDYGYTF
TRBD1 | few | TRBJ2-2 | TRBV18 | TGTGCCAGCTCCCTACAGACCGGGACAGGGGAAGCCGGGGAGCTGTTTTTT | CASSLQTGTGEAGELFF
NA | NA | TRBJ1-4 | TRBV18 | TGTGCCAGCTCCCTCCCTCTTACAGGGAATGAAAAACTGTTTTTT | CASSLPLTGNEKLFF
TRBD1 | few | TRBJ1-2 | TRBV7-2 | TGTGCCAGCAGCTTTTCCGACAGGGGGCATGGCTACACCTTC | CASSFSDRGHGYTF
TRBD1 | NA | TRBJ2-5 | TRBV7-8 | TGTGCCAGCAGCTTAGGATTTGGGACAGGTCCACCCCAGTACTTC | CASSLGFGTGPPQYF
NA | NA | TRBJ2-5 | TRBV7-3 | TGTGCCAGCAGCTTAGAGGGAGGAGAGACCCAGTACTTC | CASSLEGGETQYF
NA | NA | TRBJ2-7 | TRBV12-3/TRBV12-4 | TGTGCCAGCAGGTCGACAGGTTCTCAGGAGCAGTACTTC | CASRSTGSQEQYF
TRBD2 | NA | TRBJ2-5 | TRBV24-1 | TGTGCCACCAGTGCCCCAGCGGGAGGGCGGGAGACCCAGTACTTC | CATSAPAGGRETQYF
TRBD2 | NA | TRBJ2-1 | TRBV24-1 | TGTGCCACCAGTGCAAGGCTAGCGGGAGGGCCAGGTGAGCAGTTCTTC | CATSARLAGGPGEQFF
TRBD1 | NA | TRBJ2-5 | TRBV12-5 | TGTGCTAGTGGTTTGGTAACGACCGGGACAGAAGAGACCCAGTACTTC | CASGLVTTGTEETQYF
TRBD2 | NA | TRBJ2-1 | TRBV11-2 | TGTGCCAGCAGCTCAATAGCGGGGGTCAATTCCAATGAGCAGTTCTTC | CASSSIAGVNSNEQFF
TRBD1 | NA | TRBJ1-1 | TRBV28 | TGTGCCAGCAGCCTTACCGGGACAGGGTCTGAAGCTTTCTTT | CASSLTGTGSEAFF
NA | NA | TRBJ1-1 | TRBV18 | TGTGCCACTTCGGTGGCGGGAGAAACTGAAGCTTTCTTT | CATSVAGETEAFF
TRBD2 | NA | TRBJ2-7 | TRBV3-1/TRBV3-2 | TGTGCCAGCAGCCGTACCTCCGGGACTAGCGGGATCGTGCAGTACTTC | CASSRTSGTSGIVQYF
NA | NA | TRBJ2-4 | TRBV14 | TGTGCCAGCAGCCAAGCAAACAGGTTGCAGTACTTC | CASSQANRLQYF
TRBD1 | NA | TRBJ2-7 | TRBV3-1/TRBV3-2 | TGTGCCAGCAGCCACCAACAGGGGTGCAGCTACGAGCAGTACTTC | CASSHQQGCSYEQYF
NA | NA | TRBJ2-1 | TRBV24-1 | TGTGCCACCAGTGCGGGGGTAGGGGATGAGCAGTTCTTC | CATSAGVGDEQFF
NA | NA | TRBJ2-2 | TRBV28 | TGTGCCAGCAGGAGGCTAGAAGGTTTCGGGGAGCTGTTTTTT | CASRRLEGFGELFF
TRBD1 | NA | TRBJ2-1 | TRBV3-1/TRBV3-2 | TGTGCCAGCAGCCCGAACAGGGGGCAGGGGAGGTACAATGAGCAGTTCTTC | CASSPNRGQGRYNEQFF
NA | NA | TRBJ2-7 | TRBV5-4 | TGTGCCAGCAGCCCCCGGGACATAGGATACGAGCAGTACTTC | CASSPRDIGYEQYF